This T cell receptor (beta chain) was sequenced during a study of blood T cell repertoires in COVID-19 (TCRdb year 2020). Turning to the overall study: Samples from collaborators originated in the United States, Italy and Spain and spanned both the acute and convalescent phases of COVID-19. Nearly every sample came with metadata listing a de-identified subject ID, COVID-19 status, age in years and sex. Deeply sampled blood TCRbeta repertoires from subjects exposed to, actively infected with, or recovered from COVID-19 were included in the dataset. The material from the prospective study consisted of cDNA or gDNA derived from T cells, B-cell-depleted T cells, or PBMCs. Where available, HLA class I and class II types were taken from metadata supplied by the sample provider and were not determined by assay-based typing. The repertoires were made available in a free public database intended to serve as a resource for research on the immune response to SARS-CoV-2. The samples were drawn from two sources: the first 160 participants of the ongoing ImmuneRACE study, and about 1,300 subjects contributed by 6 global collaborators.

About this clone: No antigen is known for it. The record has no base qualities; no much larger clone is one base away.

Cut back by 4 bases and 9 bases, the V and J ends lie 10 bases apart. The CDR3, cysteine through phenylalanine, is 13 amino acids long. Of the read, only the CDR3 DNA is kept; its 39 bases are in frame from base 1. CDR1 MNHEY and CDR2 SMNVEV were looked up in the germline V gene (reference sequence). Samples from volunteer blood donors who had recovered from COVID-19 were contributed by a second Seattle source. Whole blood was collected in K2EDTA tubes by collaborating institutions according to the institutions' own protocols. For TCRbeta analysis, collaborators shipped samples as frozen whole blood, isolated PBMCs, or DNA extracted from either of those sample types. TCRbeta CDR3 regions were amplified from genomic DNA by means of the immunoSEQ Assay, a bias-controlled multiplex PCR. Turning to the authors' computational methods: The number of nucleated cells in each sample was estimated from the amplification of reference gene primers within the assay. To quantify the absolute abundance of each unique TCRbeta CDR3 rearrangement, sequence reads were collapsed and filtered. For each sample, productive Simpson clonality was calculated as the square root of Simpson's diversity index over productive rearrangements. The table comes from immuneACCESS by way of TCRdb, which keeps in-frame sequences with V and J called. Part of the clones is missing from these tables; in studies checked, under half for an unresolved V gene and the rest for unknown reasons. Clonal size and the V and J genes are those of that table, whereas D and trimming came from the DNA. This sample comprises over 150,000 clones, 80% to 90% of them detected only once. The leading ten clones occupy 3% to 4.5% of the sample.

Paper-wide results and their limitations: The amount of clinical and demographic metadata varied by source and participant and was provided uncurated.

The sample comprised peripheral blood. The clonotype originates from a woman in her sixties who had recovered from COVID-19. The chain is assembled from TRBV27 and TRBJ1-6, with TRBD1 tentatively as D gene (6 bases match). In nucleotide form, the sequence is TGTGCCAGCAGTTCGGACAGTTTTTCACCCCTCCACTTT. Its translation is CASSSDSFSPLHF.